This TCR beta chain is from a study of cytomegalovirus exposure and HLA in healthy donors. Whole-study findings and limits: The productive fraction for most TCR beta V segments was about 90% or about 30% in an earlier analysis.

As for this clone: No antigen is known for it.

These donors counted as nominally healthy when sampled, but unrecorded immune exposures were likely. PCR employed 60 Vbeta and 13 Jbeta primers. The table came from immunoSEQ multiplex PCR; TCRdb's copy has only in-frame clones and leaves some out. This sample has under 250,000 clones, with roughly 79% found just once. V gave up 8 bases and J gave up 0 bases; unmatched junction bases: 7. Germline CDR1 and CDR2: SQVTM and ANQGSEA. The CDR3 is 14 amino acids. The sequenced sample was PBMCs. The clonotype originates from a man in his thirties or forties in good health and CMV-seronegative. The V gene is TRBV29-1, the J gene TRBJ1-1; 9 nucleotides match TRBD1. For the CDR3, the DNA is TGCAGCACGTGGGACAGGGTTGTGAACACTGAAGCTTTCTTT. Translating it yields CSTWDRVVNTEAFF.